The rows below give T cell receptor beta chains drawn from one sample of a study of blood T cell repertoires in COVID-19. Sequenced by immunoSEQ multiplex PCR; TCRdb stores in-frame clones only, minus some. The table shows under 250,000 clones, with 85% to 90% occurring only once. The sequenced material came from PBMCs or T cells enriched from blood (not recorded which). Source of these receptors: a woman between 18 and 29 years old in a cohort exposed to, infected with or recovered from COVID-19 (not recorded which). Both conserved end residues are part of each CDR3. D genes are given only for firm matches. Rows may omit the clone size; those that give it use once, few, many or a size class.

cdr3_aa: CASSSDPTGGVGYTF
cdr3_nt: TGTGCCAGCAGCTCCGACCCGACAGGGGGAGTTGGCTACACCTTC
j_call: TRBJ1-2
v_call: TRBV7-3
d_call: TRBD1
clone_size: -

cdr3_aa: CASSVQDGYTF
cdr3_nt: TGTGCCAGCAGTGTGCAGGATGGCTACACCTTC
j_call: TRBJ1-2
v_call: TRBV2
d_call: -
clone_size: -

cdr3_aa: CASSRAKDRGRVNTEAFF
cdr3_nt: TGTGCCAGCAGCCGAGCAAAGGACAGGGGGAGGGTGAACACTGAAGCTTTCTTT
j_call: TRBJ1-1
v_call: TRBV6-6
d_call: TRBD1
clone_size: once

cdr3_aa: CASSFGTVGNTIYF
cdr3_nt: TGTGCCAGCAGCTTCGGGACAGTTGGAAACACCATATATTTT
j_call: TRBJ1-3
v_call: TRBV6-5
d_call: TRBD1
clone_size: -

cdr3_aa: CASSPSSGNTIYF
cdr3_nt: TGTGCCAGCAGCCCCTCGTCTGGAAACACCATATATTTT
j_call: TRBJ1-3
v_call: TRBV3-1/TRBV3-2
d_call: -
clone_size: -

cdr3_aa: CASSARGAFYGYTF
cdr3_nt: TGTGCCAGCAGTGCCAGGGGCGCCTTCTATGGCTACACCTTC
j_call: TRBJ1-2
v_call: TRBV7-9
d_call: -
clone_size: -

cdr3_aa: CASGRLAGGLGTQYF
cdr3_nt: TGTGCCAGCGGGAGACTAGCGGGAGGGCTCGGGACCCAGTACTTC
j_call: TRBJ2-5
v_call: TRBV28
d_call: TRBD2
clone_size: -

cdr3_aa: CASSRSLGGTDTQYF
cdr3_nt: TGTGCCAGCAGTCGTAGTCTAGGAGGCACAGATACGCAGTATTTT
j_call: TRBJ2-3
v_call: TRBV2
d_call: -
clone_size: once

cdr3_aa: CASSSTGPSNQPQHF
cdr3_nt: TGTGCCAGCAGTTCGACAGGGCCGAGCAATCAGCCCCAGCATTTT
j_call: TRBJ1-5
v_call: TRBV6-5
d_call: TRBD1
clone_size: few

cdr3_aa: CASSGQLVGNTIYF
cdr3_nt: TGTGCCAGCTCTGGACAGCTAGTTGGAAACACCATATATTTT
j_call: TRBJ1-3
v_call: TRBV2
d_call: -
clone_size: -

cdr3_aa: CASGRGTLTGELFF
cdr3_nt: TGTGCCAGCGGCCGGGGAACACTAACCGGGGAGCTGTTTTTT
j_call: TRBJ2-2
v_call: TRBV13
d_call: -
clone_size: -

cdr3_aa: CSVERTSGGLNEQFF
cdr3_nt: TGCAGCGTTGAAAGGACTAGCGGGGGGTTGAATGAGCAGTTCTTC
j_call: TRBJ2-1
v_call: TRBV29-1
d_call: TRBD2
clone_size: -

cdr3_aa: CATSDSAVNYGYTF
cdr3_nt: TGTGCCACCAGTGATTCTGCGGTTAACTATGGCTACACCTTC
j_call: TRBJ1-2
v_call: TRBV24-1
d_call: -
clone_size: -

cdr3_aa: CASSQTGLQSSYEQYF
cdr3_nt: TGTGCCAGCAGCCAAACGGGACTCCAGAGCTCCTACGAGCAGTACTTC
j_call: TRBJ2-7
v_call: TRBV4-2
d_call: -
clone_size: -

cdr3_aa: CAIAARQGRIQYF
cdr3_nt: TGTGCCATCGCCGCCAGACAGGGCCGCATTCAGTACTTC
j_call: TRBJ2-4
v_call: TRBV6-5
d_call: TRBD1
clone_size: few

cdr3_aa: CASSLGGGGTEAFF
cdr3_nt: TGTGCCAGCAGCTTAGGCGGCGGGGGCACTGAAGCTTTCTTT
j_call: TRBJ1-1
v_call: TRBV7-2
d_call: -
clone_size: once

cdr3_aa: CATGTGSTDTQYF
cdr3_nt: TGTGCCACAGGGACAGGGAGCACAGATACGCAGTATTTT
j_call: TRBJ2-3
v_call: TRBV24-1
d_call: TRBD1
clone_size: -

cdr3_aa: CASSPDTNSPLHF
cdr3_nt: TGTGCCAGCAGTCCCGACACAAATTCACCCCTCCACTTT
j_call: TRBJ1-6
v_call: TRBV6-5
d_call: -
clone_size: -

cdr3_aa: CASRAGTGLNSPLHF
cdr3_nt: TGTGCCAGCAGGGCCGGGACAGGGCTGAATTCACCCCTCCACTTT
j_call: TRBJ1-6
v_call: TRBV25-1
d_call: TRBD1
clone_size: -

cdr3_aa: CASSDGGNYEQYF
cdr3_nt: TGTGCCAGCAGTGATGGAGGCAACTACGAGCAGTACTTC
j_call: TRBJ2-7
v_call: TRBV6-1
d_call: -
clone_size: -

cdr3_aa: CATSDLRGSGYTF
cdr3_nt: TGTGCCACCAGTGACCTCAGGGGATCAGGCTACACCTTC
j_call: TRBJ1-2
v_call: TRBV24-1
d_call: -
clone_size: -

cdr3_aa: CASSTDNGEQYF
cdr3_nt: TGTGCCAGCAGCACCGACAATGGGGAGCAGTACTTC
j_call: TRBJ2-7
v_call: TRBV9
d_call: -
clone_size: few

cdr3_aa: CASSEQGATEAFF
cdr3_nt: TGTGCCAGCAGTGAGCAGGGGGCTACTGAAGCTTTCTTT
j_call: TRBJ1-1
v_call: TRBV2
d_call: TRBD1
clone_size: -

cdr3_aa: CASSMRVGPRTGHGFTEAFF
cdr3_nt: TGTGCCAGTAGTATGAGGGTTGGCCCTCGGACCGGGCACGGTTTTACTGAAGCTTTCTTT
j_call: TRBJ1-1
v_call: TRBV19
d_call: -
clone_size: few

cdr3_aa: CASSQDGGGGNQPQHF
cdr3_nt: TGTGCCAGCAGCCAAGATGGAGGGGGGGGCAATCAGCCCCAGCATTTT
j_call: TRBJ1-5
v_call: TRBV3-1/TRBV3-2
d_call: -
clone_size: once

cdr3_aa: CASRGGLSDYGYTF
cdr3_nt: TGTGCCAGCAGGGGGGGACTCTCGGACTATGGCTACACCTTC
j_call: TRBJ1-2
v_call: TRBV27
d_call: -
clone_size: -